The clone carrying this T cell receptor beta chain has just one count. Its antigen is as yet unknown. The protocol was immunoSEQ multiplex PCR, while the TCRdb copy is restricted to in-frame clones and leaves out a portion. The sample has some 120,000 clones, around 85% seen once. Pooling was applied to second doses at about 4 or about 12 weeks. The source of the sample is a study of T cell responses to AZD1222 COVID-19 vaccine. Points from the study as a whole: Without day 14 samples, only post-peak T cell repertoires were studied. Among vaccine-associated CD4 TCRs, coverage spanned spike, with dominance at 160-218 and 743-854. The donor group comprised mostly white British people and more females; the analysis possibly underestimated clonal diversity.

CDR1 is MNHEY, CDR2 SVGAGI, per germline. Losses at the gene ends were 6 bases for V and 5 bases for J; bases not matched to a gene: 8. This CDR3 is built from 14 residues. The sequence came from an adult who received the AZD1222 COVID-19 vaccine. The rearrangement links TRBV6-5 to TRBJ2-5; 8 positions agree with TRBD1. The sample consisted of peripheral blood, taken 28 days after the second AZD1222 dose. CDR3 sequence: CASRPTGGLETQYF. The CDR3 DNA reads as TGTGCCAGCAGGCCCACAGGGGGGCTTGAGACCCAGTACTTC.